Below are 5 T cell receptor beta chains sequenced from a single sample in a study of blood T cell repertoires in COVID-19. Measured with immunoSEQ multiplex PCR; TCRdb has only the in-frame clones, and not every one. The sample contains over 85,000 clones, around 89% of which appear only once. The source material was peripheral blood. The receptors were gathered from a woman between 50 and 59 years old with acute or convalescent COVID-19.

The sample holds one count of this clone. V is TRBV2 and J is TRBJ2-7; unclear D gene. Between the trimmed V and J ends, which lost 0 bases and 12 bases, there was a span of 15 bases. The CDR3 is 13 residues long. CDR1 and CDR2 (germline): SNHLY, FYNNEI. The CDR3 DNA follows: TGTGCCAGCAGTGAAGCGCTTCAAAGTACACCGTACTTC. Residues: CASSEALQSTPYF. Full variable domain (remainder filled in from reference TRBV2 and TRBJ2-7): EPEVTQTPSHQVTQMGQEVILRCVPISNHLYFYWYRQILGQKVEFLVSFYNNEISEKSEIFDDQFSVERPDGSNFTLKIRSTKLEDSAMYFCASSEALQSTPYFGPGTRLTVT.

The rearrangement links TRBV7-9 to TRBJ1-1; D is possibly TRBD1 (5 bases). Germline values: CDR1 SEHNR, CDR2 FQNEAQ (reference sequence). The V end was cut by 3 bases, the J end by 5 bases, with 10 bases between. The CDR3 is 13 residues long. The CDR3 sequence: CASSFVGGTEAFF. The CDR3 nucleotides read TGTGCCAGCAGCTTCGTCGGGGGGACTGAAGCTTTCTTT.

The rearrangement links TRBV23-1 to TRBJ2-2; 9 positions agree with TRBD2. TRBV23-1 qualifies as an ORF whose function is uncertain. This CDR3 is 15 amino acids long. V trimming: 6 bases; J trimming: 5 bases; junction bases outside the gene matches: 7. In nucleotides, the CDR3 is TGCGCCAGCAGAAAGGAAGCGGGAGGAACCGGGGAGCTGTTTTTT. This translates into CASRKEAGGTGELFF.

The chain recombines TRBV28 with TRBJ1-2; weak D call: TRBD1 (6 bases). CDR1 is MDHEN, CDR2 SYDVKM, per germline. This CDR3 is built from 11 residues. Deletions cut 7 bases from V and 11 bases from J, with 14 bases between. The CDR3 reads CASKTGSFYTF. Here the CDR3 DNA reads TGTGCCAGCAAGACAGGTTCTTTTTACACCTTC.

Concerning this clone: At the DNA level, this CDR3 is encoded by other sequences in the same sample as well. CDR3: CASSLGLAGAYNEQFF. CDR3 nucleotides: TGCGCCAGCAGCTTAGGACTAGCGGGTGCCTACAATGAGCAGTTCTTC. The V call is TRBV5-1, the J call TRBJ2-1; 11 bases are a match to TRBD2. CDR3 length: 16 amino acids. Trimming cost V 2 bases and J 2 bases; bases outside gene matches: 3. Germline V lookup: CDR1 SGHRS, CDR2 YFSETQ. Using reference TRBV5-1 and TRBJ2-1 for the parts outside the CDR3, the full variable domain is KAGVTQTPRYLIKTRGQQVTLSCSPISGHRSVSWYQQTPGQGLQFLFEYFSETQRNKGNFPGRFSGRQFSNSRSEMNVSTLELGDSALYLCASSLGLAGAYNEQFFGPGTRLTVL.